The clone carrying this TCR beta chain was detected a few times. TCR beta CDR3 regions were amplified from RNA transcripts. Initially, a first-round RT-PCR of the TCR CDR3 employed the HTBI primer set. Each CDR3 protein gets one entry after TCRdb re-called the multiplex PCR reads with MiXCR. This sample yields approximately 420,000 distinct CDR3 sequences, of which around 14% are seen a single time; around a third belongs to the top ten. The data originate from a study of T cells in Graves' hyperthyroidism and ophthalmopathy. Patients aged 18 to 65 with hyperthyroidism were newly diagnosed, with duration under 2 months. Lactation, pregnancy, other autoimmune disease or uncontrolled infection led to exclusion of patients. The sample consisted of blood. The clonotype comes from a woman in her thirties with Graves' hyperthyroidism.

The CDR3 sequence is CASSQDGTGRGTDTQYF. Written as DNA, the CDR3 is TGCGCCAGCAGCCAAGACGGGACGGGGAGGGGGACAGATACGCAGTATTTT. The chain carries TRBV4-1 and TRBJ2-3; the D gene is possibly TRBD2 (7 bases). This CDR3 region has 17 residues. Germline CDR1 reads MGHRA; CDR2 reads YSYEKL. Trimming took 0 bases from V and 3 from J, leaving 16 bases between them.